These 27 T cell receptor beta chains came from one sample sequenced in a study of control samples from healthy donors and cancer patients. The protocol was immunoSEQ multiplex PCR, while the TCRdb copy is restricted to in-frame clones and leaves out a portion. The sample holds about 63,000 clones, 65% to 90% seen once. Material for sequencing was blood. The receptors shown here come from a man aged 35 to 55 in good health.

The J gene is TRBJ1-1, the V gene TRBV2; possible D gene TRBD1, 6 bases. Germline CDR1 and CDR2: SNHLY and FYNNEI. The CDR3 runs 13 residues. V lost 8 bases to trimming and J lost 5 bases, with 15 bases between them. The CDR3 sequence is CASLDRLGTEAFF. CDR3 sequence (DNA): TGTGCCAGCTTAGACAGGTTGGGAACTGAAGCTTTCTTT.

CDR3 sequence: CSASGATDTQYF. The CDR3, as DNA: TGCAGTGCTAGTGGGGCGACAGATACGCAGTATTTT. The V and J genes are TRBV20-1 and TRBJ2-3; tentative D call: TRBD1 (5 bases). V dropped 3 bases and J dropped 3 bases, with 7 bases sitting between them. Germline assignment: CDR1 DFQATT and CDR2 SNEGSKA (reference sequence). The CDR3 spans 12 residues.

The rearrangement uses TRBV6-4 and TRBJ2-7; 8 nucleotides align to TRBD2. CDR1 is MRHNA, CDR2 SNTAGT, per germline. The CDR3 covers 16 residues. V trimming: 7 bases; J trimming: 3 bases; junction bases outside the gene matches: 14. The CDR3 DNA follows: TGTGCCAGCATCCTTCGGGCGGGAGGCTTCCGCTACGAGCAGTACTTC. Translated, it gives CASILRAGGFRYEQYF.

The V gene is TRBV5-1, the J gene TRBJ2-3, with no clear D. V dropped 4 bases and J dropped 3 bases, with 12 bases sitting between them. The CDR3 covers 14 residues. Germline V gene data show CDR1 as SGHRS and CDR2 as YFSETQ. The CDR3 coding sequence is TGCGCCAGCAGCCTTATTTTATCGACAGATACGCAGTATTTT. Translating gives CASSLILSTDTQYF.

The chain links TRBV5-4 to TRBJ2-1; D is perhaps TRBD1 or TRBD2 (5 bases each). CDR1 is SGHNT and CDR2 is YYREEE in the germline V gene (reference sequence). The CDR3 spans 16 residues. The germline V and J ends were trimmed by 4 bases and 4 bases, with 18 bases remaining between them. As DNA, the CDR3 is TGTGCCAGCAGCGCGCTTTCCGGGACGGTTTACAATGAGCAGTTCTTC. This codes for CASSALSGTVYNEQFF.

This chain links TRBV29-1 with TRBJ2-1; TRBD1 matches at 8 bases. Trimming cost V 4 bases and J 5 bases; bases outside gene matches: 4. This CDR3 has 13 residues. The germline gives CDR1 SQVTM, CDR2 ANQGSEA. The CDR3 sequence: CSVVRTGNNEQFF. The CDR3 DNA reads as TGCAGCGTTGTCAGGACAGGGAACAATGAGCAGTTCTTC.

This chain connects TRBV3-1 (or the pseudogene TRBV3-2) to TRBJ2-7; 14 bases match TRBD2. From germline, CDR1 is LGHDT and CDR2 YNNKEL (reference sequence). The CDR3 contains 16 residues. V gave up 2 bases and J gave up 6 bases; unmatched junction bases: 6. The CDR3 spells CASSQSGLAGEGEQYF. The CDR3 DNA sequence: TGTGCCAGCAGCCAATCGGGACTAGCGGGAGAAGGCGAGCAGTACTTC.

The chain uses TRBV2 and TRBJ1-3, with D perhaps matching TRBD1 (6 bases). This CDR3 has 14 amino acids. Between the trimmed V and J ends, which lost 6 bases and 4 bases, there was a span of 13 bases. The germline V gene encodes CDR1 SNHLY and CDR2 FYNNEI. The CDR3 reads CASRRGRGGNTIYF. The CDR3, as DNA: TGTGCCAGCAGGAGGGGGAGAGGGGGAAACACCATATATTTT.

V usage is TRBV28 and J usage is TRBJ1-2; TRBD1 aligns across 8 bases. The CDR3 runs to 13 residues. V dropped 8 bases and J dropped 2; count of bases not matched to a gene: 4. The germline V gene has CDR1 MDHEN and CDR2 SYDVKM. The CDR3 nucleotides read TGTGCCAGCTGGACAGGGTCCAACTATGGCTACACCTTC. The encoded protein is CASWTGSNYGYTF.

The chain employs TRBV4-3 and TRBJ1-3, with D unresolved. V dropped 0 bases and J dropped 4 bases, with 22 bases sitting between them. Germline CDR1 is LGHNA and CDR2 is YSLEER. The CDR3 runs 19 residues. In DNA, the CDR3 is TGCGCCAGCAGCCAAGATCCATCCGGTCCGCCGTCGAGGGGAAACACCATATATTTT. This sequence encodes CASSQDPSGPPSRGNTIYF.

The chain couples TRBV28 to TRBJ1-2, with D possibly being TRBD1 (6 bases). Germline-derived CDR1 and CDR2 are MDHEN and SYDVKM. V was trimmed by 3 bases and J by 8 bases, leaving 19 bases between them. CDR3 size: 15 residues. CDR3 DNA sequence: TGTGCCAGCAGTTTTATACAGGGAAATCTCAACGGCTACACCTTC. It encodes CASSFIQGNLNGYTF.

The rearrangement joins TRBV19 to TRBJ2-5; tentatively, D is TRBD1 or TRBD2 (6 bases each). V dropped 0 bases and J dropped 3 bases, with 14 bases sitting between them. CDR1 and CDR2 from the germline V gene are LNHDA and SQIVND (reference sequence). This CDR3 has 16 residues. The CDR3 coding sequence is TGTGCCAGTAGTATAGATCTATGGAGGGGGGAAGAGACCCAGTACTTC. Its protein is CASSIDLWRGEETQYF.

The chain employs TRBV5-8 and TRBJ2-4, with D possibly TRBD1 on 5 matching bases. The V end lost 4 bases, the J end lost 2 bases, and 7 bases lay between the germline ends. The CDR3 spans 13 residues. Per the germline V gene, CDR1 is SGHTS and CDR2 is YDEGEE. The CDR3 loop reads CASSLDTKNIQYF. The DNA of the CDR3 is TGTGCCAGCAGCCTGGACACCAAAAACATTCAGTACTTC.

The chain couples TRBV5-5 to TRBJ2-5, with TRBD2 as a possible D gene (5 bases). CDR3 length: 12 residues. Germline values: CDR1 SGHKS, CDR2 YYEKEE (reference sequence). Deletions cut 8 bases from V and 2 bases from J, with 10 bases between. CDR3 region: CARKSGQETQYF. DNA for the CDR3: TGTGCCAGGAAGAGCGGACAAGAGACCCAGTACTTC.

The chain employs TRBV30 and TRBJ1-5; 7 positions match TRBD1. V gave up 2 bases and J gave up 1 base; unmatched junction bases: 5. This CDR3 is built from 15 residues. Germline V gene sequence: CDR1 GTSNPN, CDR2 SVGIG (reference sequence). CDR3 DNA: TGTGCCTGGAGTTACGGGACAGTGAGCAATCAGCCCCAGCATTTT. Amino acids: CAWSYGTVSNQPQHF.

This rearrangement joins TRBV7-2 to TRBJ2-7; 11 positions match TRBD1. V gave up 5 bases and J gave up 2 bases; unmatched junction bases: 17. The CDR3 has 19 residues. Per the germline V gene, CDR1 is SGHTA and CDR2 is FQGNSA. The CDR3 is CASSPYSGTGGSNPYEQYF. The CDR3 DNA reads TGTGCCAGCAGCCCGTACTCCGGGACAGGGGGTTCTAACCCCTACGAGCAGTACTTC.

CDR3 sequence: CATTTKSGNEQFF. CDR3 in DNA: TGTGCCACTACCACGAAGTCAGGCAATGAGCAGTTCTTC. The rearrangement links TRBV18 to TRBJ2-1; D uncertain. With 10 bases removed from V and 6 bases from J, the gap between germline ends came to 16 bases. Germline V lookup: CDR1 KGHSH, CDR2 LQKENI. The CDR3 loop spans 13 amino acids.

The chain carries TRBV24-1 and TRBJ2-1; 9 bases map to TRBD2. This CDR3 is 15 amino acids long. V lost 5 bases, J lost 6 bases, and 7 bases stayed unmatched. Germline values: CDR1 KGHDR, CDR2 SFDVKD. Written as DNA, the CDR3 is TGTGCCACCAGTGCATCCAGCGGGGGGTCCAATGAGCAGTTCTTC. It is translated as CATSASSGGSNEQFF.

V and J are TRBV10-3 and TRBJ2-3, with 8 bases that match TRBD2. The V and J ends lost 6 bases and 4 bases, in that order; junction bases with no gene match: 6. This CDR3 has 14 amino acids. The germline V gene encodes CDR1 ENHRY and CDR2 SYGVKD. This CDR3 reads CAIRGAGGPDTQYF. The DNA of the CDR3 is TGTGCCATCAGAGGGGCGGGAGGCCCAGATACGCAGTATTTT.

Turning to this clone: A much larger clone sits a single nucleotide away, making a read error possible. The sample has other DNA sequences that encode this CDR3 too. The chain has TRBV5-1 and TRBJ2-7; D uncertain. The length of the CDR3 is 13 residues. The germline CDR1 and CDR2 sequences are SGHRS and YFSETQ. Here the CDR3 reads CASSSELSYEQYF. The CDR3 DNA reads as TGCGCCAGCAGCTCCGAACTCTCCTACGAACAGTACTTC.

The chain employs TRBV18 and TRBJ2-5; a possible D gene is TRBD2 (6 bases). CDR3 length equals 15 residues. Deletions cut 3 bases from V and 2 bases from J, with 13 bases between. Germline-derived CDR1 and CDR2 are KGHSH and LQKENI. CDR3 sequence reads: CASSPPGTPQETQYF. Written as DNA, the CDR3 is TGTGCCAGCTCACCCCCAGGGACTCCGCAAGAGACCCAGTACTTC.

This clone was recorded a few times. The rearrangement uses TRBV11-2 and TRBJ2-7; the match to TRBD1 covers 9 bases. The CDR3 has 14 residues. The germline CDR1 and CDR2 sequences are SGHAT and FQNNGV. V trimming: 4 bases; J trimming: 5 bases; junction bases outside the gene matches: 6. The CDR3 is CASSYGQGWNEQYF. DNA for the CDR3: TGTGCCAGCAGCTACGGACAGGGGTGGAACGAGCAGTACTTC.

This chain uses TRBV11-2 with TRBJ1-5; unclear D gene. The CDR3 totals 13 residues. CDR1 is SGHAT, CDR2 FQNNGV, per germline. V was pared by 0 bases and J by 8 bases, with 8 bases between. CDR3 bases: TGTGCCAGCAGCTTAGAGGGTTCTGAGCCCCAGCATTTT. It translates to CASSLEGSEPQHF.

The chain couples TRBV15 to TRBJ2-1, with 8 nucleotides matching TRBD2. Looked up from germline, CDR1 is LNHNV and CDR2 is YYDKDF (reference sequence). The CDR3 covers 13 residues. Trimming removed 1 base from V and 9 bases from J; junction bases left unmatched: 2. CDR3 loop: CATSRALAVEQFF. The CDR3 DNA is TGTGCCACCAGCAGAGCACTAGCGGTTGAGCAGTTCTTC.

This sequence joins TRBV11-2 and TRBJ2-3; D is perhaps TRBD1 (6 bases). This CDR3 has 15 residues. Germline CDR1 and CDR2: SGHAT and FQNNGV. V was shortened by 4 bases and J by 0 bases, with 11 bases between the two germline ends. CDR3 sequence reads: CASSSEGGSTDTQYF. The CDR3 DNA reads TGTGCCAGCAGCTCTGAAGGGGGTAGCACAGATACGCAGTATTTT.

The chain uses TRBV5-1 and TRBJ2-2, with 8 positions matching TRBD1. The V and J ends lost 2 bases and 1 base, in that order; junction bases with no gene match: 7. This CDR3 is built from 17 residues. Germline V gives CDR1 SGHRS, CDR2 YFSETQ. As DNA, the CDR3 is TGCGCCAGCAGCTTTACCGGGGACAGGTGGAACACCGGGGAGCTGTTTTTT. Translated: CASSFTGDRWNTGELFF. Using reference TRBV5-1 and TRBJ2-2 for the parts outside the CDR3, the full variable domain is KAGVTQTPRYLIKTRGQQVTLSCSPISGHRSVSWYQQTPGQGLQFLFEYFSETQRNKGNFPGRFSGRQFSNSRSEMNVSTLELGDSALYLCASSFTGDRWNTGELFFGEGSRLTVL.

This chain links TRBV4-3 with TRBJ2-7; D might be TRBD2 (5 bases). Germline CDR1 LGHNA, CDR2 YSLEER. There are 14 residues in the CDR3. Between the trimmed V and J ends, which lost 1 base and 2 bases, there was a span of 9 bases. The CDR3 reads CASSQGYGAYEQYF. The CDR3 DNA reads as TGCGCCAGCAGCCAAGGGTACGGGGCCTACGAGCAGTACTTC.